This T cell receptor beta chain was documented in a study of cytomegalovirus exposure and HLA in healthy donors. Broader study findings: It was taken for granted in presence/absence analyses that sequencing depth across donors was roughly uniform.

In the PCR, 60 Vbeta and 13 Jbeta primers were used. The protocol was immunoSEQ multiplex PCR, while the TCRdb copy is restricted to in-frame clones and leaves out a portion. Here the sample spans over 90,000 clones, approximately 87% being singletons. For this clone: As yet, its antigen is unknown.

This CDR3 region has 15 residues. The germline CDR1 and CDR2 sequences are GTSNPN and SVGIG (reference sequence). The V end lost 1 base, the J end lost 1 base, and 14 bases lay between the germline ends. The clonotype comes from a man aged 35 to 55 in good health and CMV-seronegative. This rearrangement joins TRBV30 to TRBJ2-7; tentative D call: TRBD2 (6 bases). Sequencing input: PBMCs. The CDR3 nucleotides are TGTGCCTGGAGTGGGCTTGCGGGGAGGTCCTACGAGCAGTACTTC. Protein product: CAWSGLAGRSYEQYF.